This TCR beta chain was sequenced in a study of blood T cell repertoires in COVID-19. The CDR3 extends over 13 amino acids. With 3 bases removed from V and 1 base from J, the gap between germline ends came to 6 bases. Clones were sequenced by immunoSEQ multiplex PCR, and TCRdb holds only the in-frame ones, with some missing. The sample includes about 81,000 clones, roughly 95% of them seen just once. This rearrangement joins TRBV12-3 or TRBV12-4 to TRBJ1-1; TRBD1 is a possible D gene (5 bases). The receptor's source is a human donor with active COVID-19. The donor label of this sample is uncertain. Input material: peripheral blood. In DNA form, the CDR3 reads TGTGCCAGCAGTTTTAGGGGGAACACTGAAGCTTTCTTT. Translated, it gives CASSFRGNTEAFF.